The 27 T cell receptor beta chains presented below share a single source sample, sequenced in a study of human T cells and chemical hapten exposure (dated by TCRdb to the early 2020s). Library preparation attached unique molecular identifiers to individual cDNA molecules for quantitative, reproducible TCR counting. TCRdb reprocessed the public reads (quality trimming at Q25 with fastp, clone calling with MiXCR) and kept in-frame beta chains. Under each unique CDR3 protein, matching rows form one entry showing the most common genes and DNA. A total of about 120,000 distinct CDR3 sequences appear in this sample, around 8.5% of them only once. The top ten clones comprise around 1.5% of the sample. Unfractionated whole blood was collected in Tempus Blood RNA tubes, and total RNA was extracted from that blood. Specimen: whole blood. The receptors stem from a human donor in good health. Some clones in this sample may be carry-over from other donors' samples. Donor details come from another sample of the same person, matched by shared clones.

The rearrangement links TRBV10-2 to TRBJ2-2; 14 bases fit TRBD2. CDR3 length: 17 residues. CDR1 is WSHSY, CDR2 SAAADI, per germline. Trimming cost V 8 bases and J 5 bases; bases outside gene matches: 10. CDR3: CASDGGLAGVGTGELFF. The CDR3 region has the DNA TGCGCCAGCGATGGGGGACTAGCGGGAGTTGGGACCGGGGAGCTGTTTTTT.

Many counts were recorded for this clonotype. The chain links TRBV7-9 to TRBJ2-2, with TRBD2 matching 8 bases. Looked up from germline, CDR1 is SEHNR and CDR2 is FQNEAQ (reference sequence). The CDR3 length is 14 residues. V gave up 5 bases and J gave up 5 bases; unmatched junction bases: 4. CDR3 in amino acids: CASSLGLETGELFF. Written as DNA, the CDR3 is TGTGCCAGCAGCCTGGGACTAGAGACCGGGGAGCTGTTTTTT.

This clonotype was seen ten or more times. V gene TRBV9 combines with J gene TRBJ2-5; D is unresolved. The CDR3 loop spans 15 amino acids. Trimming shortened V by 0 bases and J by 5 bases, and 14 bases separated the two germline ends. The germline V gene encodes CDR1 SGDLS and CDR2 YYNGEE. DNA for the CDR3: TGTGCCAGCAGCGTAGGGGTAGCAATCGGGGAGACCCAGTACTTC. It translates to CASSVGVAIGETQYF.

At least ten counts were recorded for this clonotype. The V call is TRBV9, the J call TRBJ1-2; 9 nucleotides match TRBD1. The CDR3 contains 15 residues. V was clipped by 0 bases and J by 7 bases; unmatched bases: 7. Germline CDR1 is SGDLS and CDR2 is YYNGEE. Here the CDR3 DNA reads TGTGCCAGCAGCGTAGCTAGGGGACAGGGATCTGGCTACACCTTC. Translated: CASSVARGQGSGYTF. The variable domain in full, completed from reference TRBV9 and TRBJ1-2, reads DSGVTQTPKHLITATGQRVTLRCSPRSGDLSVYWYQQSLDQGLQFLIQYYNGEERAKGNILERFSAQQFPDLHSELNLSSLELGDSALYFCASSVARGQGSGYTFGSGTRLTVV.

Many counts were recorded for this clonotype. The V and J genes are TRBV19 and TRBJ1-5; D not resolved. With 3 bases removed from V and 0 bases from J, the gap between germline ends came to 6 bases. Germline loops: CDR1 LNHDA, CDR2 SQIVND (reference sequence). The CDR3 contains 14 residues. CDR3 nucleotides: TGTGCCAGTAGTATCCGGGATAGCAATCAGCCCCAGCATTTT. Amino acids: CASSIRDSNQPQHF.

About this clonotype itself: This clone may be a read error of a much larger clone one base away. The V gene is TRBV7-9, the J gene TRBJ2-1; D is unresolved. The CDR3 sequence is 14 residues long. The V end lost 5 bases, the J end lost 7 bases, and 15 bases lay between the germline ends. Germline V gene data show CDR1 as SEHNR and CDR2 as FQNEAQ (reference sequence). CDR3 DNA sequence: TGTGCCAGCAGCGCCCCCGGCAATCCTAATGAGCAGTTCTTC. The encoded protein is CASSAPGNPNEQFF.

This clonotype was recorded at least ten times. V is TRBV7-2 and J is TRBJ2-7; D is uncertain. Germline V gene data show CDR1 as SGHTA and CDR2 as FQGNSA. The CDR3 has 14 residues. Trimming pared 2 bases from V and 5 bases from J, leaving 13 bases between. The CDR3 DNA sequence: TGTGCCAGCAGCTTAACCTCTGGTAGCCACGAGCAGTACTTC. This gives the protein CASSLTSGSHEQYF.

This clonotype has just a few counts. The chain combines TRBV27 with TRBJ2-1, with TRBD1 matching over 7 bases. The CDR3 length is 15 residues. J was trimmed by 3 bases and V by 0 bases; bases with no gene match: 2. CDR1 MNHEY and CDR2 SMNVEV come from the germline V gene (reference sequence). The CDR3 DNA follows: TGTGCCAGCAGTTTATCAGGGGGCGACTACAATGAGCAGTTCTTC. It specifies CASSLSGGDYNEQFF.

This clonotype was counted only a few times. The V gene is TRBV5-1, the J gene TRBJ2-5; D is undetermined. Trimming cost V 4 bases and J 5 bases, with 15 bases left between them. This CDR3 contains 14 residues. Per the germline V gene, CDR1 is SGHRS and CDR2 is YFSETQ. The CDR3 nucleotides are TGCGCCAGCAGCCCGATTTTGGGTTGGGAGACCCAGTACTTC. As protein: CASSPILGWETQYF. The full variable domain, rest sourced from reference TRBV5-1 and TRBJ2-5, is KAGVTQTPRYLIKTRGQQVTLSCSPISGHRSVSWYQQTPGQGLQFLFEYFSETQRNKGNFPGRFSGRQFSNSRSEMNVSTLELGDSALYLCASSPILGWETQYFGPGTRLLVL.

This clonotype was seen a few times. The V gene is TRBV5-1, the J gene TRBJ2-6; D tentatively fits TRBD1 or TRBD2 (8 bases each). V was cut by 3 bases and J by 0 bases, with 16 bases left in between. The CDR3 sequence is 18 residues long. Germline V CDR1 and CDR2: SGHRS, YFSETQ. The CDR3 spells CASSSYRGTSSGANVLTF. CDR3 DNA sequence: TGCGCCAGCAGCTCCTACAGGGGGACTAGCTCTGGGGCCAACGTCCTGACTTTC.

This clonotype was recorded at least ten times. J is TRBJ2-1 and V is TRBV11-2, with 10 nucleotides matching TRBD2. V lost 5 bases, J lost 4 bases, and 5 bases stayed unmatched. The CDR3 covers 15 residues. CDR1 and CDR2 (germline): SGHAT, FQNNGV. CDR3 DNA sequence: TGTGCCAGCAGCCCAAGCGGGAGGGGGTACAATGAGCAGTTCTTC. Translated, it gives CASSPSGRGYNEQFF.

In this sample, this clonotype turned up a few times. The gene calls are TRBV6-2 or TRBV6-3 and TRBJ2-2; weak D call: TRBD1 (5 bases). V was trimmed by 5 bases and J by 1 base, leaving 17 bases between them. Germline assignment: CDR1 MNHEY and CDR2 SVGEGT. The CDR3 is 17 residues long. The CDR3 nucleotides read TGTGCCAGCAGTCCATCCCTTGTTGGACAGAACACCGGGGAGCTGTTTTTT. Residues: CASSPSLVGQNTGELFF.

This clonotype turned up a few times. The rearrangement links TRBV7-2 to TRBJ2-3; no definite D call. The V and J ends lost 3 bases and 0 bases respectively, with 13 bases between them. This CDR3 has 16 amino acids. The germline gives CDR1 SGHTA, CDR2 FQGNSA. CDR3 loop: CASSLSQTPSTDTQYF. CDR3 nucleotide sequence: TGTGCCAGCAGCTTGAGTCAGACCCCGAGCACAGATACGCAGTATTTT.

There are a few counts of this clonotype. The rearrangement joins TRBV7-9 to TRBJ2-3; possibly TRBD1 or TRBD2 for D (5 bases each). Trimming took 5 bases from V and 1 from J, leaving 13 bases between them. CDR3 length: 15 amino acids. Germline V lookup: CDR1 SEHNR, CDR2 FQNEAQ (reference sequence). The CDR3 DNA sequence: TGTGCCAGCAGCCCCAGGGACCTCCGCACAGATACGCAGTATTTT. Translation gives CASSPRDLRTDTQYF.

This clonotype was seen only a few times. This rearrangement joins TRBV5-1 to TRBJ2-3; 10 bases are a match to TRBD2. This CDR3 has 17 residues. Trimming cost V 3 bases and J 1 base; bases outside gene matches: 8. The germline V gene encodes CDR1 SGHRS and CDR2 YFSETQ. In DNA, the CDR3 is TGCGCCAGCAGCTCACTAACTAGCGGGACACGCACAGATACGCAGTATTTT. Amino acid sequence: CASSSLTSGTRTDTQYF.

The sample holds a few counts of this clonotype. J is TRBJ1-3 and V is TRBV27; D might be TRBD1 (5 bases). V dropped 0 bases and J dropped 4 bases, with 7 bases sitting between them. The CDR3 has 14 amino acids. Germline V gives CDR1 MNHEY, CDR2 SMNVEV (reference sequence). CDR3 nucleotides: TGTGCCAGCAGTTTATCAGGGGAAGGAAACACCATATATTTT. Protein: CASSLSGEGNTIYF.

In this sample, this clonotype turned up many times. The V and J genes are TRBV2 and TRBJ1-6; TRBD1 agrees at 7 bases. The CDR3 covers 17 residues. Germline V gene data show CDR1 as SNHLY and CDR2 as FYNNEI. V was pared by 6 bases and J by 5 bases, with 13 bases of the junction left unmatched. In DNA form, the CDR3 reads TGTGCCAGCAGGGAGAACAGGGGACGGTTGAATAATTCACCCCTCCACTTT. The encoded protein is CASRENRGRLNNSPLHF.

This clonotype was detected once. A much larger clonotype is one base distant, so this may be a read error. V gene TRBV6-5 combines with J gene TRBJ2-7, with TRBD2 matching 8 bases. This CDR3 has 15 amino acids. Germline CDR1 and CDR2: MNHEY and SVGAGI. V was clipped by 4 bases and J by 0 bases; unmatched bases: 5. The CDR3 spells CASSSHGRGSYEQYF. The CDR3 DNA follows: TGTGCCAGCAGTTCCCACGGGAGGGGCTCCTACGAGCAGTACTTC.

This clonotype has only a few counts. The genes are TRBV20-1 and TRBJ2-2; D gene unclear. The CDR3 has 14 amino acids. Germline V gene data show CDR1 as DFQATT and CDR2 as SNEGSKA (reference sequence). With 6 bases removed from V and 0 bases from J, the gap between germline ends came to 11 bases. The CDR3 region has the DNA TGCAGTGCCGGCCTGACATCGAACACCGGGGAGCTGTTTTTT. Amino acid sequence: CSAGLTSNTGELFF.

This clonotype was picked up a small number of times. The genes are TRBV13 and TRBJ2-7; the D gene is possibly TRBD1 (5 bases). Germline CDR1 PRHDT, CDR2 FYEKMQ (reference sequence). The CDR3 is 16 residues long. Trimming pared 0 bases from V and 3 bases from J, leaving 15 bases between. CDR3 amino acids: CASSLGDPQRGYEQYF. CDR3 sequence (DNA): TGTGCCAGCAGCTTAGGTGACCCTCAAAGGGGCTACGAGCAGTACTTC.

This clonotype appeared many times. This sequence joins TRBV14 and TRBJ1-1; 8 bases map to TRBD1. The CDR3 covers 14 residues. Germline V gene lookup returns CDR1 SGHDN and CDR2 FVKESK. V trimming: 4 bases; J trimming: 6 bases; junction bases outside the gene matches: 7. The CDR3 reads CASSLGQVLAEAFF. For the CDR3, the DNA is TGTGCCAGCAGCCTGGGACAGGTGTTAGCTGAAGCTTTCTTT.

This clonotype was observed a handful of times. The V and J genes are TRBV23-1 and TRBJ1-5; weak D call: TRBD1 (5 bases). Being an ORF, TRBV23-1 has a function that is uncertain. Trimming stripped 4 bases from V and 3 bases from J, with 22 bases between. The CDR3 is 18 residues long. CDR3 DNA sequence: TGCGCCAGCAGTCGTCAGGGAGCTTGCCAGCTTATCAATCAGCCCCAGCATTTT. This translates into CASSRQGACQLINQPQHF.

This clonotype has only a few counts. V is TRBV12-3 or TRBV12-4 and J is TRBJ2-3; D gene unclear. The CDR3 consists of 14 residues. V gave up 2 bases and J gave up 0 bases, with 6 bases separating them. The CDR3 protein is CASSLNPSTDTQYF. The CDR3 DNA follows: TGTGCCAGCAGTTTAAACCCAAGCACAGATACGCAGTATTTT.

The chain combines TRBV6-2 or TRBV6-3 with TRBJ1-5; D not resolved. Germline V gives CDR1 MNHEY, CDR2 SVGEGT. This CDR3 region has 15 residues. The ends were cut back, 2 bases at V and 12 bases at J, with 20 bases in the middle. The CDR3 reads CASSYGGHLNIFQHF. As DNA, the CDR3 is TGTGCCAGCAGTTACGGCGGTCACCTGAATATTTTCCAGCATTTT.

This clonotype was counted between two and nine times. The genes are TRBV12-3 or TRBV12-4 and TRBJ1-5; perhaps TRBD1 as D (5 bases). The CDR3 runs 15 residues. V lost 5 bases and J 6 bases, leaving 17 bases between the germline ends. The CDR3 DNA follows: TGTGCCAGCAGTCCCGAGGGGAGCCCGGTTCAGCCCCAGCATTTT. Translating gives CASSPEGSPVQPQHF.

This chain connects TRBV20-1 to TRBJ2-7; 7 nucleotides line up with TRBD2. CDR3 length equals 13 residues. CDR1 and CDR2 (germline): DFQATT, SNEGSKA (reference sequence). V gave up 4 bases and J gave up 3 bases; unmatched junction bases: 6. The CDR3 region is CSATTSSGYEQYF. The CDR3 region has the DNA TGCAGTGCTACCACTTCTAGCGGCTACGAGCAGTACTTC.

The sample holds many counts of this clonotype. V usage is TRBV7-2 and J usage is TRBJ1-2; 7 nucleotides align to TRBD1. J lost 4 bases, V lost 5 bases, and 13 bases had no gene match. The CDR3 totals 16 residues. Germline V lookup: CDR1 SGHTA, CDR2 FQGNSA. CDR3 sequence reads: CASSVGGSGGFYGYTF. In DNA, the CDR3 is TGTGCCAGCAGCGTAGGCGGGTCAGGGGGGTTCTATGGCTACACCTTC.